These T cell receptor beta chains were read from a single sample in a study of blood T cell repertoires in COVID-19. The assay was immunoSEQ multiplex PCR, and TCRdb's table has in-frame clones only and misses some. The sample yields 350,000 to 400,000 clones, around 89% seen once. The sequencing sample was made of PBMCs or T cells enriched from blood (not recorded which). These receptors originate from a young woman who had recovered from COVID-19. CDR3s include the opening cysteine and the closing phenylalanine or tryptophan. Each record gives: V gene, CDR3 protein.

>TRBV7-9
CASSLEQGGIYGYTF
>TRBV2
CASSEGSLNSPLHF
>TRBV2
CASSEQGVQNNSPLHF
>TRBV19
CASSITRYTEAFF
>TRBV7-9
CASSLVEGGANVLTF
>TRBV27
CASSRGTYEQYF
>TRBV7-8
CASSSRTDTDTQYF
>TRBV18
CASSLYSGTSGAGQFF
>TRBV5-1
CASSLAAGSTYEQYF
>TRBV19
CASSPTAATRIGYGYTF
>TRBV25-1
CASSETGNYGYTF
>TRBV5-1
CASSHPYQDEQYF
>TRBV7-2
CASSLGGGGYYEQYF
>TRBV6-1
CASSERGSGNTIYF
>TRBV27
CASSQTRRVETQYF
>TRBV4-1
CASSQGTGGLRTEAFF
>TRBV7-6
CASSLRQGVDTEAFF
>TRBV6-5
CASSTTGVVSYEQYF
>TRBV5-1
CASSLGTKGTDTQYF
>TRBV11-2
CASSLPGATNEKLFF
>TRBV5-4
CASSSDGRGAFF
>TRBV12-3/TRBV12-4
CASSRTGGTEAFF
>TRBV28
CASEDRSNSPLHF
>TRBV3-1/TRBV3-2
CASSSERGGFTGELFF
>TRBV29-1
CSVVTGGSMNTEAFF
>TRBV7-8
CASSLDPGRDPNEQYF
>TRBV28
CASSLSLGGGVGNQPQHF
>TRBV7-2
CASSPLGRQSFGYEQYF
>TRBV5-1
CASRNEGEQYF
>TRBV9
CASSTHPSGGTETQYF
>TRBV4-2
CASSQLQGAGNTEAFF
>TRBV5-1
CASSLGQSEQYF
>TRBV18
CASSAIGTGGDEQFF
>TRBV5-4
CASSLSGKGETQYF
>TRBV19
CASSPQYAGDTTTNEKLFF
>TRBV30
CAVSGAIF
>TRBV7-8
CASSAQAASTNTEAFF
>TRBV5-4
CASSLGQLGTNTGELFF
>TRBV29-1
CSVEEQGASGYTF
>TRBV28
CASSFLGQGNSPLHF
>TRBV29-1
CSVVGWQGSTEAFF
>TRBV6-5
CASSSRVGLYEQYF
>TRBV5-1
CASRGDRGGSTDTQYF
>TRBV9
CASSLGGQGNSGGYTF
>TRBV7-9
CASSLLRTLNYGYTF
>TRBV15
CATSRDQVETNGYTF
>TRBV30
CAWTEGTVYGYTF
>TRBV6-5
CASSYGGLVRPDTQYF
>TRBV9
CASSVGPSGNEQFF
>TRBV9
CASSAPGGFVAFF
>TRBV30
CAWGTPPAGYTF
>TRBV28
CASSLRAGEAGNTIYF
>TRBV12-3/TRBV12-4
CASTGNSNQPQHF
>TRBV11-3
CASSFQPTERWDYGYTF
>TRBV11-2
CASSLSAYNEQFF
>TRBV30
CAWSLARNYGYTF
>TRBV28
CASSLYGTGGIQPQHF